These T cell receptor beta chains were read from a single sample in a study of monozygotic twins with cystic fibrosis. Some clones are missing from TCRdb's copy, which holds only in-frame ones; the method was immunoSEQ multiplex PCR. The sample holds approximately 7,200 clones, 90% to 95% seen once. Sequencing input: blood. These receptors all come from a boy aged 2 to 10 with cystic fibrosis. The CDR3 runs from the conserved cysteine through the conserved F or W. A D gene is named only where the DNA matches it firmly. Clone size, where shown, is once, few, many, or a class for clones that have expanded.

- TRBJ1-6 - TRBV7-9 CASSLGDRDNSPLHF TGTGCCAGCAGCTTAGGAGACAGAGATAATTCACCCCTCCACTTT
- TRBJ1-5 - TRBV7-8 CASSSEDSSNQPQHF TGTGCCAGCAGCTCAGAGGACAGTAGCAATCAGCCCCAGCATTTT
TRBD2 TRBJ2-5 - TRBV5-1 CASRTSGGQETQYF TGCGCCAGCAGGACTAGCGGGGGCCAAGAGACCCAGTACTTC
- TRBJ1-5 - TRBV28 CASRDVNQPQHF TGTGCCAGCAGGGACGTTAATCAGCCCCAGCATTTT
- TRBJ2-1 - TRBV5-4 CASGGPYNEQFF TGTGCCAGCGGGGGCCCCTACAATGAGCAGTTCTTC
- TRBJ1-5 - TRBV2 CASSGSRDQPQHF TGTGCCAGCAGTGGGTCCAGGGATCAGCCCCAGCATTTT
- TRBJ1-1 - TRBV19 CASSARQINTEAFF TGTGCCAGTAGTGCAAGACAGATTAACACTGAAGCTTTCTTT
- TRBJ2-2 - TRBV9 CASSVPGELFF TGTGCCAGCAGCGTACCCGGGGAGCTGTTTTTT
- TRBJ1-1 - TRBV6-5 CAGRTDTEAFF TGTGCCGGGCGGACAGACACTGAAGCTTTCTTT
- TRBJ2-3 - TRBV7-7 CASSARAEPSTDTQYF TGTGCTAGCAGCGCGAGGGCCGAACCTAGCACAGATACGCAGTATTTT
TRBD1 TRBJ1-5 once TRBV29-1 CSATTGEGNQPQHF TGCAGCGCAACAACAGGGGAGGGCAATCAGCCCCAGCATTTT
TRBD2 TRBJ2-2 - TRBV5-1 CASSPGLDTGELFF TGCGCCAGCAGCCCCGGACTAGACACCGGGGAGCTGTTTTTT
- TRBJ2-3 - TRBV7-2 CASSLGAGTSTDTQYF TGTGCCAGCAGCTTAGGGGCGGGGACTAGCACAGATACGCAGTATTTT
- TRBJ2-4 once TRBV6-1 CASSLQGWGKNIQYF TGTGCCAGCAGCTTACAGGGTTGGGGCAAAAACATTCAGTACTTC
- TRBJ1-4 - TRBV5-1 CASSPIGGANEKLFF TGCGCCAGCAGTCCCATAGGGGGGGCTAATGAAAAACTGTTTTTT
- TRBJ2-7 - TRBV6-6 CASSLWFYEQYF TGTGCCAGCAGTTTATGGTTTTACGAGCAGTACTTC
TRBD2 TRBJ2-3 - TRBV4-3 CASSQEVAGTDTQYF TGCGCCAGCAGCCAGGAGGTAGCGGGAACAGATACGCAGTATTTT
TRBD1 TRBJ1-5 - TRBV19 CASSIGTGEQPQHF TGTGCCAGTAGTATAGGGACAGGGGAGCAGCCCCAGCATTTT
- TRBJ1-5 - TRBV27 CASSWSPYQPQHF TGTGCCAGCAGTTGGAGCCCTTATCAGCCCCAGCATTTT
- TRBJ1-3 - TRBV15 CATSRDRVGNTIYF TGTGCCACCAGCAGAGATAGGGTTGGAAACACCATATATTTT
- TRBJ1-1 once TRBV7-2 CASSSRMNTEAFF TGTGCCAGCAGCTCCAGAATGAACACTGAAGCTTTCTTT
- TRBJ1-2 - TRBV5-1 CASSLSQGQNYGYTF TGCGCCAGCAGCTTGAGTCAGGGGCAGAACTATGGCTACACCTTC
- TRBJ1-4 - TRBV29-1 CSVDPGGSEKLFF TGCAGCGTTGACCCGGGTGGGAGTGAAAAACTGTTTTTT
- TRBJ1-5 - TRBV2 CASSETIQPQHF TGTGCCAGCAGTGAAACTATTCAGCCCCAGCATTTT
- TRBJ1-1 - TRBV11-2 CASSGRGVGATEAFF TGTGCCAGCAGCGGTAGGGGGGTTGGTGCCACTGAAGCTTTCTTT
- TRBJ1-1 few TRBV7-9 CASSSANSEAFF TGTGCCAGCAGCTCGGCGAATAGCGAAGCTTTCTTT
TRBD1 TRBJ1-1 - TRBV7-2 CASSSTGEWNTEAFF TGTGCCAGCAGCTCAACAGGGGAGTGGAACACTGAAGCTTTCTTT
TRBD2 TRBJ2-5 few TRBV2 CASRGLAPETQYF TGTGCCAGCAGGGGACTAGCACCGGAGACCCAGTACTTC
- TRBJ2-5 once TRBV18 CASSQAVTSRQETQYF TGTGCCAGCTCACAAGCCGTAACATCACGCCAAGAGACCCAGTACTTC
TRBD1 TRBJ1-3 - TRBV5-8 CASSARGLISGNTIYF TGTGCCAGCAGCGCTAGGGGGCTAATCTCTGGAAACACCATATATTTT
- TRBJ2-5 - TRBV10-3 CAISETRLGQETQYF TGTGCCATCAGTGAGACCCGATTGGGGCAAGAGACCCAGTACTTC
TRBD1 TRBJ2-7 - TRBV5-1 CASSTTGSPYEQYF TGTGCCAGCAGCACGACAGGGAGCCCCTACGAGCAGTACTTC
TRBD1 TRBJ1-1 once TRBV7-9 CASSPGQGSIEAFF TGTGCCAGCAGCCCTGGACAGGGGTCTATTGAAGCTTTCTTT
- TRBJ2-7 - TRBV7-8 CASTPSGQSYEQYF TGTGCCAGCACCCCCTCAGGACAGTCCTACGAGCAGTACTTC
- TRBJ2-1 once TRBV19 CASSRHLTRGLGLEQFF TGTGCCAGTTCGCGGCACCTTACCCGGGGCCTCGGACTGGAGCAGTTCTTC
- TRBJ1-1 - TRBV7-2 CASSLQGTTEAFF TGTGCCAGCAGCTTACAGGGTACGACTGAAGCTTTCTTT
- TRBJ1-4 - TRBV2 CASRGGASEKLFF TGTGCCAGCAGGGGGGGCGCGAGTGAAAAACTGTTTTTT
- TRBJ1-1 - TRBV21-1 CASSKGGEVEGGKTEAFF TGTGCCAGCAGCAAAGGGGGGGAGGTAGAAGGTGGGAAGACTGAAGCTTTCTTT
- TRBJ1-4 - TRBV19 CASSIGSAYNNEKLFF TGTGCCAGTAGTATAGGGTCGGCTTACAATAATGAAAAACTGTTTTTT
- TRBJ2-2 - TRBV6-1 CASSEIGRSNTGELFF TGTGCCAGCAGCGAAATTGGCCGAAGCAACACCGGGGAGCTGTTTTTT
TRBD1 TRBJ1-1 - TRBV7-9 CASSLRGQADSEAFF TGTGCCAGCAGCCTAAGAGGACAGGCCGATTCTGAAGCTTTCTTT
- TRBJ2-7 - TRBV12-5 CASGPFRGGALYEQYF TGTGCTAGTGGTCCCTTTAGGGGGGGCGCCCTCTACGAGCAGTACTTC
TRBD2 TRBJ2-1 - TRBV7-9 CASRPLTGGSYNEQFF TGTGCCAGCAGGCCCCTAACGGGGGGGTCCTACAATGAGCAGTTCTTC
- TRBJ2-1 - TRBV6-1 CASNQVISYNEQFF TGTGCCAGCAACCAGGTGATCTCCTACAATGAGCAGTTCTTC
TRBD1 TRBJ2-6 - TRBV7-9 CASSRTGVEGANVLTF TGTGCCAGCAGCCGGACAGGGGTGGAAGGGGCCAACGTCCTGACTTTC
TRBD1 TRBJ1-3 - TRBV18 CASSPSLDRGGNTIYF TGTGCCAGCTCACCCAGCCTGGACAGGGGGGGAAACACCATATATTTT
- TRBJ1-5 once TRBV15 CATSRGGEENQPQHF TGTGCCACCAGCAGAGGGGGGGAGGAAAATCAGCCCCAGCATTTT
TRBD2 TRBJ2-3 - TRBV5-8 CASSSGRASGGAGSTDTQYF TGTGCCAGCAGCTCAGGAAGGGCTAGCGGGGGGGCCGGGAGCACAGATACGCAGTATTTT
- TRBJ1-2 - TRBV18 CASSPESNYGYTF TGTGCCAGCTCACCTGAGTCTAACTATGGCTACACCTTC
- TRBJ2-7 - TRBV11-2 CASSATGKPYEQYF TGTGCCAGCAGCGCGACAGGAAAACCCTACGAGCAGTACTTC
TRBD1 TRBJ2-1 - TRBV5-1 CASRSGQVDRYNEQFF TGCGCCAGCAGGTCCGGACAGGTAGACCGATACAATGAGCAGTTCTTC
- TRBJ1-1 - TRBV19 CASTGGAIGSTEAFF TGTGCCAGTACCGGGGGGGCAATAGGGAGCACTGAAGCTTTCTTT
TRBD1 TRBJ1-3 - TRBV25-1 CASSAGQGLGNTIYF TGTGCCAGCAGTGCGGGACAGGGACTAGGAAACACCATATATTTT